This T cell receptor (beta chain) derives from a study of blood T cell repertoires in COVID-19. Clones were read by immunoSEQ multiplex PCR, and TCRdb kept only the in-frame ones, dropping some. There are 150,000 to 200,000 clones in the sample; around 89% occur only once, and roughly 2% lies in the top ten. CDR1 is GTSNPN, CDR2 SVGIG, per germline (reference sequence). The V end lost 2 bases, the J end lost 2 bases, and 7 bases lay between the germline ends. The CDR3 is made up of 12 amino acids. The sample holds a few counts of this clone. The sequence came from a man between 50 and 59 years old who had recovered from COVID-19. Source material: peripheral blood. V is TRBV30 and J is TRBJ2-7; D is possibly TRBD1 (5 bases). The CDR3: CAWSQGTYEQYF. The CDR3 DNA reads TGTGCCTGGAGTCAGGGAACCTACGAGCAGTACTTC.